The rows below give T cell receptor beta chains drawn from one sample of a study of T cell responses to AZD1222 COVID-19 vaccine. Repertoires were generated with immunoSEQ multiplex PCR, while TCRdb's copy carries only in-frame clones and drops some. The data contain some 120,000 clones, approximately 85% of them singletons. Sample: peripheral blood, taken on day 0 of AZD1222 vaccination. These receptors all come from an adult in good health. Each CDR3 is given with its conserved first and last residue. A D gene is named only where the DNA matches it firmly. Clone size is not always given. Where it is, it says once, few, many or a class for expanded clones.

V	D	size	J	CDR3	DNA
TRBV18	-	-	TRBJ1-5	CASSPQAGSNQPQHF	TGTGCCAGCTCACCACAGGCAGGCAGCAATCAGCCCCAGCATTTT
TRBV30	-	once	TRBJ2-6	CASGGYSGANVLTF	TGTGCCTCCGGTGGGTACTCTGGGGCCAACGTCCTGACTTTC
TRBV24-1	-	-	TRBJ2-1	CATSDLTVYNEQFF	TGTGCCACCAGTGACTTGACAGTTTACAATGAGCAGTTCTTC
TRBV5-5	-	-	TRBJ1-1	CASRRGREQNTEAFF	TGTGCCAGCAGACGGGGCCGGGAACAGAACACTGAAGCTTTCTTT
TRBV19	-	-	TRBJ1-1	CASSINRVRTPRGDTEAFF	TGTGCCAGTAGTATAAATAGAGTACGGACTCCCCGTGGGGACACTGAAGCTTTCTTT
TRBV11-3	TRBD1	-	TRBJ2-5	CASSSPRITGVPRVQETQYF	TGTGCCAGCAGCTCCCCCCGGATAACAGGGGTACCGAGGGTCCAAGAGACCCAGTACTTC
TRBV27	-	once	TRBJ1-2	CASSLGWQGMGNSGYTF	TGTGCCAGCAGTTTAGGGTGGCAGGGAATGGGTAATAGTGGCTACACCTTC
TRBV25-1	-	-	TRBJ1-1	CASSVGTKAFF	TGTGCCAGCAGTGTTGGGACAAAAGCTTTCTTT
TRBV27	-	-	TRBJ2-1	CASWAAAGGNEQFF	TGTGCCAGCTGGGCGGCAGCGGGTGGGAATGAGCAGTTCTTC
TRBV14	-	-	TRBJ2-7	CASSNSPYEQYF	TGTGCCAGCAGTAACAGCCCCTACGAGCAGTACTTC
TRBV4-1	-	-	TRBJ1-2	CASSQQRGSYGYTF	TGCGCCAGCAGCCAACAACGGGGGAGCTATGGCTACACCTTC
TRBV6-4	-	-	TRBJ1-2	CASSDSGTPGGYTF	TGTGCCAGCAGTGACTCTGGTACGCCGGGCGGCTACACCTTC
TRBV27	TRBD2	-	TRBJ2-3	CASSAQGLAVGTDTQYF	TGTGCCAGCAGTGCACAGGGACTAGCGGTCGGCACAGATACGCAGTATTTT
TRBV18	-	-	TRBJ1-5	CASSSEYSNQPQHF	TGTGCCAGCTCCTCGGAGTATAGCAATCAGCCCCAGCATTTT
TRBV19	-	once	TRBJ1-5	CASSPSGQRSNQPQHF	TGTGCCAGTAGTCCCTCCGGACAGAGAAGCAATCAGCCCCAGCATTTT
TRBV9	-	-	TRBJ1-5	CASSVEGLGQPQHF	TGTGCCAGCAGCGTAGAAGGGTTGGGTCAGCCCCAGCATTTT
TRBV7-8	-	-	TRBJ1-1	CASNSNQGRAEAFF	TGTGCCAGCAACTCGAACCAGGGGAGGGCTGAAGCTTTCTTT
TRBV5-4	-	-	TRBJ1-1	CASSLDSGYTEAFF	TGTGCCAGCAGCTTGGATTCAGGGTACACTGAAGCTTTCTTT
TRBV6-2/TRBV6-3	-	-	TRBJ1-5	CASSYATAPGNQPQHF	TGTGCCAGCAGTTATGCCACAGCTCCCGGCAATCAGCCCCAGCATTTT
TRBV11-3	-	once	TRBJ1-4	CASSLEAERGEKLFF	TGTGCCAGCAGCTTAGAAGCAGAACGGGGTGAAAAACTGTTTTTT
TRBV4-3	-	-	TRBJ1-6	CASSQVMSNNSPLHF	TGCGCCAGCAGCCAAGTTATGAGTAATAATTCACCCCTCCACTTT
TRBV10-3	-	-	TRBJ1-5	CAISESAGWTQPQHF	TGTGCCATCAGTGAGTCGGCAGGGTGGACTCAGCCCCAGCATTTT
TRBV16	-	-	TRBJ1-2	CASSPYRVSGYTF	TGTGCCAGCAGCCCGTACAGGGTGAGTGGCTACACCTTC
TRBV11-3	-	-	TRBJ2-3	CASSLWGLGTDTQYF	TGTGCCAGCAGCTTATGGGGATTGGGCACAGATACGCAGTATTTT
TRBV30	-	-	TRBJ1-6	CAWSVLGQYNSPLHF	TGTGCCTGGAGTGTTTTAGGCCAATATAATTCACCCCTCCACTTT
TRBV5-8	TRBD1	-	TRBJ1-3	CASSRDRDSGNTIYF	TGTGCCAGCAGCCGGGACAGAGACTCAGGAAACACCATATATTTT
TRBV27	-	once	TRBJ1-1	CASSKPGAREAFF	TGTGCCAGCAGTAAACCAGGGGCCCGAGAAGCTTTCTTT
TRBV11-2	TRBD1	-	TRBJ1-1	CASSLVGDSTEAFF	TGTGCCAGCAGCTTAGTGGGGGACAGCACTGAAGCTTTCTTT
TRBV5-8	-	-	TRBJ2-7	CASSLALGGEQYF	TGTGCCAGCAGCTTGGCCCTTGGGGGGGAGCAGTACTTC
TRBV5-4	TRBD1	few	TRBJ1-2	CASSLAGGSYGYTF	TGTGCCAGCAGCTTAGCAGGGGGTTCCTATGGCTACACCTTC
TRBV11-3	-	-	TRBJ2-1	CASSLGGEIRTSLF	TGTGCCAGCAGCTTAGGTGGGGAGATTAGGACTTCCCTCTTC
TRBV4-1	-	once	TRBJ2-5	CASSQTGGGGETQYF	TGCGCCAGCAGCCAAACTGGGGGAGGAGGAGAGACCCAGTACTTC
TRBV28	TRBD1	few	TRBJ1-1	CASSLNRGPTEAFF	TGTGCCAGCAGTTTAAACAGGGGGCCCACTGAAGCTTTCTTT
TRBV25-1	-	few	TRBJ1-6	CASSGLPSQGSPLHF	TGTGCCAGCAGTGGCCTCCCCTCCCAGGGGTCACCCCTCCACTTT
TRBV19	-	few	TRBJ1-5	CASTPTGFRYSNQPQHF	TGTGCCAGTACCCCTACAGGGTTCCGGTATAGCAATCAGCCCCAGCATTTT
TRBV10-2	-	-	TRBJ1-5	CATSAWGGNQPQHF	TGCGCCACCTCTGCCTGGGGTGGCAATCAGCCCCAGCATTTT
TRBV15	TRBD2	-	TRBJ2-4	CATRREKAKNIQYF	TGTGCCACCAGGCGGGAGAAAGCCAAAAACATTCAGTACTTC
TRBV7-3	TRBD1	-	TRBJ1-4	CASSPGTGSEKLFF	TGTGCCAGCAGCCCCGGGACAGGGAGCGAAAAACTGTTTTTT
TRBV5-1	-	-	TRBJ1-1	CASSLDRPGTEAFF	TGCGCCAGCAGCTTGGACAGGCCGGGCACTGAAGCTTTCTTT
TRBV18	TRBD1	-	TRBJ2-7	CASSPGGTGGLEQYF	TGTGCCAGCTCACCAGGAGGGACAGGGGGCCTCGAGCAGTACTTC
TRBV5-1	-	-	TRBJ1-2	CASSLTTGTNYGYTF	TGCGCCAGCAGCTTGACTACAGGCACTAACTATGGCTACACCTTC
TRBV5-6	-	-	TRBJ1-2	CASSFRRLEGYTF	TGTGCCAGCAGCTTCCGACGGCTCGAGGGCTACACCTTC
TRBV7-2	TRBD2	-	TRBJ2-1	CASSHPPGGSDNEQFF	TGTGCCAGCAGTCACCCTCCGGGAGGATCGGACAATGAGCAGTTCTTC
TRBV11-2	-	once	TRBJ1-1	CASSLGGEAFF	TGTGCCAGCAGCTTAGGGGGTGAAGCTTTCTTT
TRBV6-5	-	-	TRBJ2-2	CASSGPTGELFF	TGTGCCAGCAGCGGACCCACCGGGGAGCTGTTTTTT
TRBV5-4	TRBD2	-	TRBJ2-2	CASSLPLGLVGGELFF	TGTGCCAGCAGCTTGCCTCTGGGACTAGTTGGCGGGGAGCTGTTTTTT
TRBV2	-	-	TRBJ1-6	CASSEVGDSNSPLHF	TGTGCCAGCAGCGAAGTCGGGGACTCAAATTCACCCCTCCACTTT
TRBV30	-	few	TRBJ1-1	CAWSESPLQGEAFF	TGTGCCTGGAGTGAGAGCCCTTTGCAGGGTGAAGCTTTCTTT
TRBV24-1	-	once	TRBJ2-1	CATSDLDRPNEQFF	TGTGCCACCAGTGATTTGGACAGGCCGAATGAGCAGTTCTTC
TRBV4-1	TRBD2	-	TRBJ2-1	CASSQDRLAVGYNEQFF	TGCGCCAGCAGCCAAGATAGACTAGCGGTGGGGTACAATGAGCAGTTCTTC
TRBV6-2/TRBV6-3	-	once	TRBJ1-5	CASSYSSGGNQPQHF	TGTGCCAGCAGTTACTCATCAGGGGGCAATCAGCCCCAGCATTTT
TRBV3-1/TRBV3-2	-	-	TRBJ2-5	CASSLRAGGETQYF	TGTGCCAGCAGCCTCCGGGCAGGCGGGGAGACCCAGTACTTC
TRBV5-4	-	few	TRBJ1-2	CASSRVGDGYTF	TGTGCCAGCAGTCGAGTAGGGGACGGCTACACCTTC
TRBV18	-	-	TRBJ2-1	CASSPASSGYNEQFF	TGTGCCAGCTCACCCGCGAGCTCGGGGTACAATGAGCAGTTCTTC
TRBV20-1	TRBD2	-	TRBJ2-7	CSAGGTSGRRNEQYF	TGCAGTGCTGGTGGGACTAGCGGGAGGCGCAACGAGCAGTACTTC
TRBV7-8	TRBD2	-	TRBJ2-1	CASSLVAGGALGQNEQFF	TGTGCCAGCAGCTTAGTGGCGGGAGGGGCCTTGGGGCAGAATGAGCAGTTCTTC
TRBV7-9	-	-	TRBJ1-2	CAIRPLGDYGYTF	TGTGCCATCCGACCCCTCGGGGACTATGGCTACACCTTC
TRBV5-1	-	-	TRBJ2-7	CASSPTDGGYEQYF	TGCGCCAGCAGCCCGACGGACGGCGGCTACGAGCAGTACTTC
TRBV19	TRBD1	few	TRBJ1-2	CASSIRRRGLFNYGYTF	TGTGCCAGTAGTATAAGAAGGAGGGGGCTATTTAACTATGGCTACACCTTC
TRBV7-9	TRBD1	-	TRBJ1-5	CASSPDRGKGNQPQHF	TGTGCCAGCAGCCCCGACAGGGGGAAGGGCAATCAGCCCCAGCATTTT